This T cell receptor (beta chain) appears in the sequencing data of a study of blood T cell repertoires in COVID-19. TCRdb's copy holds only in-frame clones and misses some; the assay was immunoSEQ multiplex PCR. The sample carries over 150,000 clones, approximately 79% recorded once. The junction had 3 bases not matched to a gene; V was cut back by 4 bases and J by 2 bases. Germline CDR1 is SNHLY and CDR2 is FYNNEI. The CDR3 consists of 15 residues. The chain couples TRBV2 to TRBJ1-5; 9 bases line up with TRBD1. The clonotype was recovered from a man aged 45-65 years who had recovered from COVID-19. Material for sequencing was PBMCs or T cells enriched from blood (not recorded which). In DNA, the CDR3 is TGTGCCAGCAGTGGCGACAGGGGGGGCAATCAGCCCCAGCATTTT. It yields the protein CASSGDRGGNQPQHF.